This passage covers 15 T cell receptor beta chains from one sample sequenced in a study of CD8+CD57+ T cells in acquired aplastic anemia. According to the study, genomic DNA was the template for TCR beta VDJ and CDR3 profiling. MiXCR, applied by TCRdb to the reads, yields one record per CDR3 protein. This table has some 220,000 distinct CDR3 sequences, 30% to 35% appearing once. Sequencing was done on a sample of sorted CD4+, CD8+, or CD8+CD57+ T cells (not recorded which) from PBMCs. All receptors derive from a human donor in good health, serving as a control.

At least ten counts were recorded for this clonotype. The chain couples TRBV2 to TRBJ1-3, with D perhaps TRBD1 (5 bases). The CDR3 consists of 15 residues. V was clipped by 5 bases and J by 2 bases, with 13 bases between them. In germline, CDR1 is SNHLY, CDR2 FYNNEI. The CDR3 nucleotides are TGTGCCAGCAGTCGGGACGGAGGAGCTGGAAACACCATATATTTT. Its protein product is CASSRDGGAGNTIYF.

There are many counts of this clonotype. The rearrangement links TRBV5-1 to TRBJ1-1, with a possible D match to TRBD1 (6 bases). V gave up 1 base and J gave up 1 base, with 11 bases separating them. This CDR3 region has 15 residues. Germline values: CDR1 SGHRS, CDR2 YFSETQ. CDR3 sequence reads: CASSLYSGANTEAFF. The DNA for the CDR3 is TGCGCCAGCAGCTTGTATTCGGGGGCGAACACTGAAGCTTTCTTT.

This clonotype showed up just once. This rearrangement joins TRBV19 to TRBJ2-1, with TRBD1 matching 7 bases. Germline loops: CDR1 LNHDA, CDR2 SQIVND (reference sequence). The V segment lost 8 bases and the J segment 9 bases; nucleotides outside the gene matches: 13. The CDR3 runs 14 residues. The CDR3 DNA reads TGTGCCAGTGTTGTCTCGGCGGCAGGGGGTGAGCAGTTCTTC. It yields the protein CASVVSAAGGEQFF.

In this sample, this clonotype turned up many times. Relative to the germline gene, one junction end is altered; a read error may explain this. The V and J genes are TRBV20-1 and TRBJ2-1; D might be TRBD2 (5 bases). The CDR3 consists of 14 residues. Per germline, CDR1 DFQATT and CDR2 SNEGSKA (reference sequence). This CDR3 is CSATRAAGTSFGVF. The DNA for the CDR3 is TGCAGTGCCACTCGAGCCGCGGGTACATCCTTCGGGGTCTTC.

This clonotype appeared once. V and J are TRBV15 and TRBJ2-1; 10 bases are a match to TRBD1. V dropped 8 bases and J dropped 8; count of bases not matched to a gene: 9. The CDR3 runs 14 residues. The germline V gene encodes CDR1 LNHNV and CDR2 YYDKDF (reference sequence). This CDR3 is CATSLDRGRYEQFF. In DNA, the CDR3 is TGTGCCACCTCGTTGGACAGGGGGAGGTATGAGCAGTTCTTC.

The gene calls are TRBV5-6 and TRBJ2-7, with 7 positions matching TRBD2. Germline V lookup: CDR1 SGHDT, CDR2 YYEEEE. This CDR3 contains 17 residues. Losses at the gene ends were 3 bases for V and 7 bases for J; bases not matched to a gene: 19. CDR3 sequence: CASSSSRGGGTYNEQYF. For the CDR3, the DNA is TGTGCCAGCAGCTCATCACGTGGGGGGGGGACCTACAATGAGCAGTACTTC.

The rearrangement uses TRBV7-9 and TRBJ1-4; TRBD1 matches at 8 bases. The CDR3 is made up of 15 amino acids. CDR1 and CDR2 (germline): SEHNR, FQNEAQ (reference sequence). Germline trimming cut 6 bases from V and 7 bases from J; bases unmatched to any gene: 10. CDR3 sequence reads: CASSPGQGNFEKLFF. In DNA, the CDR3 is TGTGCCAGCAGTCCTGGACAGGGAAATTTTGAAAAACTGTTTTTT.

CDR3 protein: CASSIRPGDSPLHF. CDR3 sequence (DNA): TGTGCCAGTAGTATCCGGCCAGGCGATTCACCCCTCCACTTT. This chain uses TRBV19 with TRBJ1-6; D unresolved. V gave up 3 bases and J gave up 8 bases, with 11 bases separating them. In germline, CDR1 is LNHDA, CDR2 SQIVND (reference sequence). This CDR3 is built from 14 residues.

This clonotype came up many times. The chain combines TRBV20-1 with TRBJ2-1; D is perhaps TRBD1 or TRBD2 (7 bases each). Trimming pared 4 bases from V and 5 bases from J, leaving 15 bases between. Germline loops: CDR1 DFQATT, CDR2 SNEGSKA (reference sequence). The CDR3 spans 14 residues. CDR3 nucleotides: TGCAGTGCTACGAAAGCGGGACAGAACAATGAGCAGTTCTTC. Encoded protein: CSATKAGQNNEQFF.

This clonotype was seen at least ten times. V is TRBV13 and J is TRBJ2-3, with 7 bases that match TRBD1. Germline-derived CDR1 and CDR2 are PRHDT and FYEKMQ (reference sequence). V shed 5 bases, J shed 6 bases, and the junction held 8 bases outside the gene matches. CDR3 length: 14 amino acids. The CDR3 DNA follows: TGTGCCAGCAGCCTCCGGGACAGATCCGATACGCAGTATTTT. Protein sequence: CASSLRDRSDTQYF.

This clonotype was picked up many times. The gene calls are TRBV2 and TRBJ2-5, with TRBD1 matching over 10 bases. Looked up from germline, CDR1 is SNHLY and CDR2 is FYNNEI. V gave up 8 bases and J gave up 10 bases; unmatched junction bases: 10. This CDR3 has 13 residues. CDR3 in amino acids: CASETGTGVSQYF. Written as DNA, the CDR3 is TGTGCCAGCGAGACCGGGACAGGGGTGAGCCAGTACTTC. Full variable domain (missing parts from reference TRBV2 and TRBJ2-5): EPEVTQTPSHQVTQMGQEVILRCVPISNHLYFYWYRQILGQKVEFLVSFYNNEISEKSEIFDDQFSVERPDGSNFTLKIRSTKLEDSAMYFCASETGTGVSQYFGPGTRLLVL.

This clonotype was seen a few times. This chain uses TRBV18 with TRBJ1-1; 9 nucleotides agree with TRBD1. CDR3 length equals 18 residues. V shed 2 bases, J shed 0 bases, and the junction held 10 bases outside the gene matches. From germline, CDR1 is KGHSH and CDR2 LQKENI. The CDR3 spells CASSPFGTGRAMNTEAFF. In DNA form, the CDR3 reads TGTGCCAGCTCACCATTCGGGACAGGGCGGGCAATGAACACTGAAGCTTTCTTT.

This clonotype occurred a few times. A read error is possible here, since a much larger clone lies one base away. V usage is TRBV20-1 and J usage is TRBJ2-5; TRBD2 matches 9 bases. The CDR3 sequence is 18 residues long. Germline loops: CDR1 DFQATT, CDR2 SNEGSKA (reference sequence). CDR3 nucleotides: TGCAGTGCTCCCCGCTGGTCTAGCGGGACGATCCAGCAAGTGACCCAGTACTTC. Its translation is CSAPRWSSGTIQQVTQYF.

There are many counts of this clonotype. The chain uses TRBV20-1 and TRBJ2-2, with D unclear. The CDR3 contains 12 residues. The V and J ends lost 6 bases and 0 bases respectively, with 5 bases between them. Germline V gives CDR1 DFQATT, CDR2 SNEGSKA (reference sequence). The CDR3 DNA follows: TGCAGTGCAAAGACGAACACCGGGGAGCTGTTTTTT. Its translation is CSAKTNTGELFF.

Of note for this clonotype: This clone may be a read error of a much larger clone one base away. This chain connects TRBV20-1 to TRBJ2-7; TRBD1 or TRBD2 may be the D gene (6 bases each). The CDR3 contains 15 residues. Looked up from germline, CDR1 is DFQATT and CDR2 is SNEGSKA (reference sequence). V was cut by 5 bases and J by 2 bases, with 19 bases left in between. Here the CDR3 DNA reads TGCAGTGCTGTCGGGGGCTCAGAGAGTCCCTACGAGCAGTACTTC. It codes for CSAVGGSESPYEQYF.